In this sample, the clone carrying this TCR beta chain turned up many times. Germline CDR1 and CDR2: DFQATT and SNEGSKA (reference sequence). The CDR3 sequence is 11 residues long. V was clipped by 5 bases and J by 5 bases, with 8 bases between them. From RNA transcripts, TCR beta CDR3 regions were amplified. The HTBI set primed first-round TCR CDR3 RT-PCR. TCRdb re-called the multiplex PCR reads with MiXCR, one entry per CDR3 protein. The table lists approximately 300,000 distinct CDR3 sequences, approximately 18% of them singletons. The data stem from a study of T cells in Graves' hyperthyroidism and ophthalmopathy.

Input material: blood. This sequence joins TRBV20-1 and TRBJ2-3; D is unresolved. This TCR was sampled from a man aged 45-60 years with Graves' ophthalmopathy. DNA of the CDR3: TGCAGTGCTCTACCCCAAGATACGCAGTATTTT. This encodes CSALPQDTQYF.